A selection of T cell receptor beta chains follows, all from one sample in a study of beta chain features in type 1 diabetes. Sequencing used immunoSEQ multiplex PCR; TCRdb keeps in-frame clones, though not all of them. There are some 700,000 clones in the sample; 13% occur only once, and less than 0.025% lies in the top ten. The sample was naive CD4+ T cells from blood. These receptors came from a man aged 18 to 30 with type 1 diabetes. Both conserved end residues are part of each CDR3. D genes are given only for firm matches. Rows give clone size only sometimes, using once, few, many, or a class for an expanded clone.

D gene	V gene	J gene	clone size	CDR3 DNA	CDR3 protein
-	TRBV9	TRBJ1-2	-	TGTGCCAGCAGCGTAGAGGGGAGTAGCGGCTACACCTTC	CASSVEGSSGYTF
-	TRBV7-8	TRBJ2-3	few	TGTGCCAGCAGCTTAGCCCCGGGGCCAGATACGCAGTATTTT	CASSLAPGPDTQYF
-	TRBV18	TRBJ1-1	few	TGTGCCAGCTCACCACCGGGTCCGTTGAACACTGAAGCTTTCTTT	CASSPPGPLNTEAFF
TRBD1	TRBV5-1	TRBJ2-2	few	TGCGCCAGCAGCTTGGGCCGGGACAGGGTATCCGGGGAGCTGTTTTTT	CASSLGRDRVSGELFF
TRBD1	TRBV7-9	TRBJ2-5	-	TGTGCCAGCAGCCCCCCGGGACAGGGGGCAATAGAGACCCAGTACTTC	CASSPPGQGAIETQYF
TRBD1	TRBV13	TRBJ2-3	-	TGTGCCAGCAGCCCACAGGGGGTGAGCACAGATACGCAGTATTTT	CASSPQGVSTDTQYF
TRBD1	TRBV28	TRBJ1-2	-	TGTGCCAGCAGTCTCCCGACAGGGGATGGAGCACTATATGGCTACACCTTC	CASSLPTGDGALYGYTF
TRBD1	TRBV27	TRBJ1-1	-	TGTGCCAGCAGTCCACCGGGACAGATTGAAGCTTTCTTT	CASSPPGQIEAFF
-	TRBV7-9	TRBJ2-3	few	TGTGCCAGCAGCTTAGCGCTAGGGATCGGGAAGGCAGATACGCAGTATTTT	CASSLALGIGKADTQYF
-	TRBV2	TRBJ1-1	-	TGTGCCATAAACCGGGACCTGAACACTGAAGCTTTCTTT	CAINRDLNTEAFF
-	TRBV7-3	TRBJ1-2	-	TGTGCCAGCAGCTTATCGGCCGATTATGGCTACACCTTC	CASSLSADYGYTF
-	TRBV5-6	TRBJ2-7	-	TGTGCCAGCAGCTTAGGCCAGGGGAACTACGAGCAGTACTTC	CASSLGQGNYEQYF
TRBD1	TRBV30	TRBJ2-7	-	TGTGCCGGAAACCCGGGACAGGGGACTAAATTGACCTACGAGCAGTACTTC	CAGNPGQGTKLTYEQYF
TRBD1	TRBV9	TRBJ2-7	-	TGTGCCAGCAGCGTTAGACAGGGTTCCGGCGAGCAGTACTTC	CASSVRQGSGEQYF
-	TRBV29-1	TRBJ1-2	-	TGCAGCGTTGAAGATGTGGCGTTTGAGGGGAACTTC	CSVEDVAFEGNF
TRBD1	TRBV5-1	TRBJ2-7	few	TGCGCCAGCAGCCCCGGGACAGGGGGCTCCTACGAGCAGTACTTC	CASSPGTGGSYEQYF
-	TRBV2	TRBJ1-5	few	TGTGCCAGCTTTGCAGGGGCGAGTCAGCCCCAGCATTTT	CASFAGASQPQHF
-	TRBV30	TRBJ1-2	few	TGTGCCTGGAGTATCTCTTTTGGCTATGGCTACACCTTC	CAWSISFGYGYTF
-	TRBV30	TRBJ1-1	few	TGTGCCTGGAGTCGAACCCCACTGACTGAAGCTTTCTTT	CAWSRTPLTEAFF
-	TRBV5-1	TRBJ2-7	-	TGCGCCAGCAGTGCGGAGGGTCTCCCCTTTCGCAACTCCTACGAGCAGTACTTC	CASSAEGLPFRNSYEQYF
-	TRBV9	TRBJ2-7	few	TGTGCCAGCAGCGTCCACCAGGCCCACTCCTACGAGCAGTACTTC	CASSVHQAHSYEQYF
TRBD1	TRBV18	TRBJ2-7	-	TGTGCCGCCGCGGGGACAGGGTTCGACGAGCAGTACTTC	CAAAGTGFDEQYF
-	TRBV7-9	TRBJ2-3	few	TGTGCCAGCAGCTTAGTGGCAGATACGCAGTATTTT	CASSLVADTQYF
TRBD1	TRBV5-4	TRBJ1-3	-	TGTGCCAGCAGCCGTACAGGGGGTTCTGGAAACACCATATATTTT	CASSRTGGSGNTIYF
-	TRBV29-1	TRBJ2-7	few	TGCAGCGTTGACGGGCAGGATCCTTGGGAGCAGTACTTC	CSVDGQDPWEQYF
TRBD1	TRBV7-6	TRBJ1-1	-	TGTGCCAGCAGCATACACCGCAGGGGGCAAGGCACTGAAGCTTTCTTT	CASSIHRRGQGTEAFF
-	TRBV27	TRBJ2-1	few	TGTGCCAGCAGTTTACGGGGCCTAGGGGCTTACAATGAGCAGTTCTTC	CASSLRGLGAYNEQFF
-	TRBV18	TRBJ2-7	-	TGTGCCAGCTCACCACCGGTGAGTCAGGGTGTCTACGAGCAGTACTTC	CASSPPVSQGVYEQYF
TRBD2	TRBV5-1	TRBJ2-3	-	TGCGCCAGCAGCTTTGGGACTAGCGGGGCCACAGATACGCAGTATTTT	CASSFGTSGATDTQYF
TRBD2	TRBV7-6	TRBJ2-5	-	TGTGCCAGCAGCCCTAGCGGTCGTAAGACCCAGTACTTC	CASSPSGRKTQYF
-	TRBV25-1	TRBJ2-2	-	TGTGCCAGCAGTGAATTAGACCAAAGCACCGGGGAGCTGTTTTTT	CASSELDQSTGELFF
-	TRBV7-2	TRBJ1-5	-	TGTGCCAGCAGCTTAGGAGCCCTCGGGAATAATCAGCCCCAGCATTTT	CASSLGALGNNQPQHF
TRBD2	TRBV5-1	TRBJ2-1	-	TGCGCCAGCAGCTTGGAGATCTATAGCGGGGGCAATGAGCAGTTCTTC	CASSLEIYSGGNEQFF
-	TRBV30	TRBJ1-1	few	TGTGCCTGGAGTCCCCGTGGGGGGCGTACGGCCGAAGCTTTCTTT	CAWSPRGGRTAEAFF
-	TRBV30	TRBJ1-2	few	TGTGCCTGGAACGCCCGCCGGGCCCCGAACTATGGCTACACCTTC	CAWNARRAPNYGYTF
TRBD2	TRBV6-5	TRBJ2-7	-	TGTGCCAGCAGCAGACTAGCGGGGGAATACGAGCAGTACTTC	CASSRLAGEYEQYF
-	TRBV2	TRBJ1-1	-	TGTGCCAGCAGAGCAAGGGACACCTCTAACACTGAAGCTTTCTTT	CASRARDTSNTEAFF
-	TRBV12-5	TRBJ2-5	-	TGTGCTAGTGCCCTTCTTAAAGGGACCGGGACCCAGTACTTC	CASALLKGTGTQYF
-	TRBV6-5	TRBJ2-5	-	TGTGCCAGCAGTTACTCAGGAGTTGTCGGGGAGACCCAGTACTTC	CASSYSGVVGETQYF
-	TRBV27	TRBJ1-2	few	TGTGCCAGCTGTCGATGGCAGGGAGAAGGCTACACCTTC	CASCRWQGEGYTF
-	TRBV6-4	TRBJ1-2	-	TGTGCCAGCAGCATCGGCAGGGGAAATAACTATGGCTACACCTTC	CASSIGRGNNYGYTF
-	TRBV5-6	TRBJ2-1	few	TGTGCCAGCAGCTACCGGGACCCACGGTCCGGGCAGTTCTTC	CASSYRDPRSGQFF
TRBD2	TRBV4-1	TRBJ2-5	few	TGCGCCAGCAGCCAAGATAGGGCTAGCGGGGGGCCCAAAGAGACCCAGTACTTC	CASSQDRASGGPKETQYF
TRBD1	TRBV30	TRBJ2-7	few	TGTGCCGGCTCCTCTTCCTACAGGGGCAGGGAGCAGTACTTC	CAGSSSYRGREQYF
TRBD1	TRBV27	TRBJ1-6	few	TGTGCCAGCCAAGACAGGGGAAGCTCCTATAATTCACCCCTCCACTTT	CASQDRGSSYNSPLHF
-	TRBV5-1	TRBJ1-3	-	TGCGCCAGCAGCTTATCAGAGGCTGGAAACACCATATATTTT	CASSLSEAGNTIYF
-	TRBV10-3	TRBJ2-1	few	TGTGCCATTGGGGGTGTCGAGAGCTCCTACAATGAGCAGTTCTTC	CAIGGVESSYNEQFF
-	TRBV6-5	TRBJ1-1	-	TGTGCCAGCAGTGAGTACGAAATGGCTTTCTTT	CASSEYEMAFF
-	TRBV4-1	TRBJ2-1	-	TGCGCCAGCAGCCAACCTAGGACTGGGACGGACTCCTACAATGAGCAGTTCTTC	CASSQPRTGTDSYNEQFF
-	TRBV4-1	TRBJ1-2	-	TGCGCCAGCAGCCAAGATTGGGGAGATGGCTACACCTTC	CASSQDWGDGYTF
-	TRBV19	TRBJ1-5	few	TGTGCCAGTAGTATACAGGACGGTCAGCCCCAGCATTTT	CASSIQDGQPQHF
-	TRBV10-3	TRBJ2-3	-	TGTGCCATCAGTGAGTATCCACAAAGCACAGATACGCAGTATTTT	CAISEYPQSTDTQYF